Presented here are 2 T cell receptor beta chains from one specimen sequenced in a study of cytomegalovirus exposure and HLA in healthy donors. PCR was performed using 60 Vbeta and 13 Jbeta primers. The assay was immunoSEQ multiplex PCR, and TCRdb's table has in-frame clones only and misses some. The sample includes about 190,000 clones, about 83% seen only once; the top ten take about 1.8%. The source material was PBMCs. The receptors were gathered from a man aged 35-49 years in good health and CMV-seropositive.

This CDR3 reads CASSLSYEQYF. For the CDR3, the DNA is TGTGCCAGCAGCCTATCCTACGAGCAGTACTTC. The chain employs TRBV7-8 and TRBJ2-5, with D uncertain. The J call could be wrong; TRBJ2-7 is a better fit for the DNA end. The V gene's germline CDR1 is SGHVS and CDR2 FQNEAQ. This CDR3 is 11 amino acids long.

The rearrangement uses TRBV11-2 and TRBJ2-1; D ambiguous. CDR1 SGHAT and CDR2 FQNNGV come from the germline V gene. This CDR3 is built from 13 residues. Trimming shortened V by 2 bases and J by 4 bases, and 6 bases separated the two germline ends. CDR3 DNA sequence: TGTGCCAGCAGCTTAAGTAGATACAATGAGCAGTTCTTC. As protein: CASSLSRYNEQFF. The complete variable domain, with remaining parts taken from reference TRBV11-2 and TRBJ2-1, reads EAGVAQSPRYKIIEKRQSVAFWCNPISGHATLYWYQQILGQGPKLLIQFQNNGVVDDSQLPKDRFSAERLKGVDSTLKIQPAKLEDSAVYLCASSLSRYNEQFFGPGTRLTVL.